This record covers a single T cell receptor beta chain. Its matching antigen is unknown. The method was immunoSEQ multiplex PCR; TCRdb's version includes in-frame clones alone and lacks a portion of them. In the table there are about 95,000 clones, around 86% of which are singletons. Germline V gives CDR1 LGHNA, CDR2 YNFKEQ. V was clipped by 3 bases and J by 6 bases, with 26 bases between them. The CDR3 is 19 amino acids. Focal radiation was given together with CTLA-4 blockade (ipilimumab) to patients with chemo-refractory metastatic non-small-cell lung cancer. The data were taken from a study of radiotherapy plus CTLA-4 blockade in lung cancer. Study-wide results and limits: Some TCR clones had been derived from tumors. These clones expanded in peripheral blood after radiotherapy plus ipilimumab.

This chain joins TRBV4-2 and TRBJ2-2, with D maybe TRBD2 (7 bases). The sequences come from peripheral blood, collected from a patient treated with radiotherapy plus ipilimumab. The clonotype was recovered from a human donor with non-small cell lung cancer who had a partial response to radiotherapy plus ipilimumab. The CDR3 is CASSQEGRGLRLRAGELFF. The CDR3 DNA is TGTGCCAGCAGCCAGGAGGGGCGGGGGCTTCGTCTGAGGGCCGGGGAGCTGTTTTTT.